The rows below give T cell receptor beta chains drawn from one sample of a study of T-cell reconstitution after alpha-beta-depleted transplantation in children. TCRdb called the PCR reads again in MiXCR, with one record for every CDR3 protein. The data hold 400,000 to 450,000 distinct CDR3 sequences, with 43% observed a single time. The sample consisted of PBMCs, taken before TCRalphabeta/CD19-depleted stem cell transplant. These receptors originate from a girl aged 2 to 10 with aplastic anemia, due to receive a stem cell transplant. Both conserved end residues are part of each CDR3. The D gene is left open where the match is weak. For some rows the clone size is stated as once, few or many, or as a class when expanded; others skip it.

CASSPSIEQYF	TGTGCCAGCAGTCCTTCTATCGAGCAGTACTTC	TRBJ2-7	few	-	TRBV28
CSASRDRYYEQYF	TGCAGTGCGTCCCGGGACAGATACTACGAGCAGTACTTC	TRBJ2-7	-	TRBD1	TRBV20-1
CASSLLSGDTEAFF	TGTGCCAGCAGCTTACTCTCGGGGGACACTGAAGCTTTCTTT	TRBJ1-1	medium-sized	-	TRBV7-9
CASSLGQGQYFEQYF	TGTGCCAGCAGCTTAGGACAGGGGCAATACTTCGAGCAGTACTTC	TRBJ2-7	-	TRBD1	TRBV7-6
CASSAPPGLNHGELFF	TGTGCCAGCAGTGCGCCGCCGGGACTCAACCATGGGGAGCTGTTTTTT	TRBJ2-2	-	-	TRBV12-3/TRBV12-4
CASSLSGLNTEAFF	TGTGCCAGCAGCTTGTCTGGGCTGAACACTGAAGCTTTCTTT	TRBJ1-1	many	-	TRBV5-6
CASSFRNTIYF	TGTGCCAGCAGTTTCCGAAACACCATATATTTT	TRBJ1-3	-	-	TRBV28
CASSHPLSETQYF	TGTGCCAGCAGTCACCCCCTATCAGAGACCCAGTACTTC	TRBJ2-5	-	-	TRBV6-6
CASSSATGHQPQHF	TGTGCCAGCAGTTCCGCGACAGGGCATCAGCCCCAGCATTTT	TRBJ1-5	few	TRBD1	TRBV6-5
CVSSLIGGRDTEAFF	TGCGTCAGCAGCTTGATAGGGGGCAGGGATACTGAAGCTTTCTTT	TRBJ1-1	few	TRBD1	TRBV5-1
CASSLLHYEQYF	TGTGCCAGCAGCCTCCTACACTACGAGCAGTACTTC	TRBJ2-7	-	-	TRBV28
CASSQDRRAGAGANVLTF	TGTGCCAGCAGCCAAGATCGGCGAGCGGGAGCTGGGGCCAACGTCCTGACTTTC	TRBJ2-6	many	TRBD2	TRBV4-2
CASSFTGTTNYGYTF	TGTGCCAGCAGTTTTACCGGGACAACGAACTATGGCTACACCTTC	TRBJ1-2	once	-	TRBV27
CASRSGLARNEQFF	TGTGCCAGCAGATCGGGACTAGCGAGAAATGAGCAGTTCTTC	TRBJ2-1	-	TRBD2	TRBV28
CSARDIRLADYNEQFF	TGCAGTGCTAGAGATATTCGACTAGCGGACTACAATGAGCAGTTCTTC	TRBJ2-1	-	TRBD2	TRBV20-1
CASSTDWEGNEQFF	TGTGCCAGCAGCACCGACTGGGAGGGCAATGAGCAGTTCTTC	TRBJ2-1	many	TRBD2	TRBV5-6
CSARVTGFSYNEQFF	TGCAGTGCTAGAGTAACAGGGTTCTCCTACAATGAGCAGTTCTTC	TRBJ2-1	many	-	TRBV20-1
CASSLGDYSYEQYF	TGCGCCAGCAGCCTGGGGGACTATAGTTACGAGCAGTACTTC	TRBJ2-7	-	TRBD2	TRBV5-1
CSARGTKKETQYF	TGCAGTGCTAGAGGGACCAAAAAAGAGACCCAGTACTTC	TRBJ2-5	-	-	TRBV20-1
CSAPEGPEAFF	TGCAGTGCCCCCGAGGGACCTGAAGCTTTCTTT	TRBJ1-1	once	-	TRBV20-1
CAISTTGSFTDTQYF	TGTGCCATCAGCACGACCGGGAGCTTCACAGATACGCAGTATTTT	TRBJ2-3	-	-	TRBV10-3
CATSPLDSFEQFF	TGTGCCACCTCTCCACTAGATTCCTTTGAGCAGTTCTTC	TRBJ2-1	-	-	TRBV6-6
CASSLDILYGYGYTF	TGTGCCAGCAGTTTAGACATCCTGTACGGCTATGGCTACACCTTC	TRBJ1-2	few	-	TRBV12-3/TRBV12-4
CASRLPAGPQETQYF	TGTGCCAGCAGACTCCCAGCGGGACCCCAAGAGACCCAGTACTTC	TRBJ2-5	many	TRBD2	TRBV6-5
CSVSGLAGPGRTDTQYF	TGCAGTGTGAGCGGGCTAGCGGGCCCAGGGCGCACAGATACGCAGTATTTT	TRBJ2-3	-	TRBD2	TRBV20-1
CASSSDSGRWETQYF	TGTGCCAGCAGTTCTGACAGTGGGCGTTGGGAGACCCAGTACTTC	TRBJ2-5	once	-	TRBV5-8
CASSSAPGLEQFF	TGTGCCAGCAGCTCCGCGCCGGGACTTGAGCAGTTCTTC	TRBJ2-1	-	-	TRBV7-3
CASSSTGGFRQGYTQYF	TGCGCCAGCAGCTCGACGGGGGGGTTCCGCCAGGGATATACGCAGTATTTT	TRBJ2-3	-	TRBD2	TRBV5-1
CASSYGPPGGQDTQYF	TGTGCCAGCAGTTACGGGCCCCCAGGAGGGCAAGATACGCAGTATTTT	TRBJ2-3	-	-	TRBV6-5
CASTILAGGYDEQFF	TGTGCCAGCACCATTCTAGCGGGGGGCTATGATGAGCAGTTCTTC	TRBJ2-1	once	TRBD2	TRBV7-6
CASRRDPDTQYF	TGTGCCAGCCGACGGGACCCAGATACGCAGTATTTT	TRBJ2-3	-	-	TRBV28
CASSDGGRRAYEQYF	TGTGCCAGCAGTGACGGGGGGCGTAGGGCCTACGAGCAGTACTTC	TRBJ2-7	once	-	TRBV2
CASSLGSGRAETQYF	TGTGCCAGCAGTTTGGGTTCAGGGAGGGCAGAGACCCAGTACTTC	TRBJ2-5	few	TRBD2	TRBV25-1
CASSQEGRSNTEAFF	TGCGCCAGCAGCCAAGAGGGGAGGTCGAACACTGAAGCTTTCTTT	TRBJ1-1	-	-	TRBV4-1
CASSLAHRGRPGELFF	TGTGCCAGCAGTTTAGCGCACAGGGGGCGCCCCGGGGAGCTGTTTTTT	TRBJ2-2	-	TRBD1	TRBV28
CASSSMGGTDTQYF	TGTGCCAGCAGCTCGATGGGAGGCACAGATACGCAGTATTTT	TRBJ2-3	-	-	TRBV7-9
CSVSGRGRPDTQYF	TGCAGCGTCTCAGGGCGCGGGAGACCAGATACGCAGTATTTT	TRBJ2-3	-	TRBD2	TRBV20-1
CSAMGGTSTDTQYF	TGCAGTGCTATGGGCGGGACTAGCACAGATACGCAGTATTTT	TRBJ2-3	-	-	TRBV20-1
CASSLEPLYYEQYF	TGTGCCAGCAGCTTAGAGCCCCTTTACTACGAGCAGTACTTC	TRBJ2-7	-	-	TRBV7-2
CAIRKGSSASTDTQYF	TGTGCCATCAGGAAGGGAAGCAGCGCTAGCACAGATACGCAGTATTTT	TRBJ2-3	-	-	TRBV10-3
CASSYGASSYNEQFF	TGTGCCAGCAGCTACGGGGCTAGCTCCTACAATGAGCAGTTCTTC	TRBJ2-1	many	-	TRBV6-5
CSGTTYYEQYF	TGCAGTGGGACTACCTATTACGAGCAGTACTTC	TRBJ2-7	-	-	TRBV20-1
CASRLSARQGNTGELFF	TGTGCCAGTAGACTCTCCGCGAGGCAGGGGAACACCGGGGAGCTGTTTTTT	TRBJ2-2	-	-	TRBV19
CASSSAGGGSYTF	TGTGCCAGCAGTTCCGCTGGGGGGGGTAGCTACACCTTC	TRBJ1-2	few	-	TRBV6-5
CATSRDRAGQEYQPQHF	TGTGCCACCAGCAGAGATCGCGCAGGACAGGAGTATCAGCCCCAGCATTTT	TRBJ1-5	-	TRBD1	TRBV15
CASSQDPGTVSYGYTF	TGCGCCAGCAGCCAAGATCCGGGGACAGTTTCCTATGGCTACACCTTC	TRBJ1-2	many	TRBD1	TRBV4-3
CASRAGGFRLYEQYF	TGTGCCAGCAGGGCCGGGGGGTTCAGACTCTACGAGCAGTACTTC	TRBJ2-7	-	TRBD2	TRBV28
CASSPMVARGNEQFF	TGTGCCAGCAGCCCAATGGTAGCGAGAGGGAATGAGCAGTTCTTC	TRBJ2-1	-	-	TRBV7-2
CASSLALPGELFF	TGTGCCAGCAGCTTGGCCCTCCCCGGGGAGCTGTTTTTT	TRBJ2-2	many	-	TRBV5-6
CASNYGGGGNQETQYF	TGTGCCAGCAACTACGGAGGCGGGGGGAACCAAGAGACCCAGTACTTC	TRBJ2-5	-	TRBD2	TRBV18
CSARERQGLYGYTF	TGCAGTGCTAGAGAGAGACAGGGTTTGTATGGCTACACCTTC	TRBJ1-2	-	TRBD1	TRBV20-1